The source of this T cell receptor (beta chain) is a study of cytomegalovirus exposure and HLA in healthy donors. Study-wide context: As an earlier analysis found, 150 million to 200 million T cells yielded 95 million to 130 million unique TCR beta sequences. Study-wide results and limits: By HLA locus, TCR association rates varied in a later analysis, with DRB1 showing the most and HLA-C the fewest. A later analysis showed that HLA-associated TCR beta chains had undergone more clonal expansion than equally common others. Researchers counted about 150 TCR beta chains as cytomegalovirus-associated.

PCR primers comprised 60 Vbeta and 13 Jbeta primers. Sequencing was performed with immunoSEQ multiplex PCR; in TCRdb, only in-frame clones are kept and a portion is missing. The sample includes under 200,000 clones. For this clone: The antigen is not known.

Germline lookup yields CDR1 SGHTA and CDR2 FQGNSA. Losses at the gene ends were 2 bases for V and 3 bases for J; bases not matched to a gene: 1. CDR3 length: 15 residues. This sequence joins TRBV7-2 and TRBJ2-2; 9 bases are shared with TRBD2. Sequenced: PBMCs. The TCR originated in a woman between 18 and 30 years old in good health and CMV-seropositive. This CDR3 reads CASSLRGGDTGELFF. In DNA, the CDR3 is TGTGCCAGCAGCTTACGCGGGGGGGACACCGGGGAGCTGTTTTTT.